One T cell receptor (beta chain) is described in this entry. Template material for amplifying TCR beta CDR3 regions consisted of RNA transcripts. The TCR CDR3 first-round RT-PCR relied on the HTBI primer set. TCRdb re-analysed the multiplex PCR reads in MiXCR, keeping a single row per CDR3 protein. This table has hundreds of thousands of distinct CDR3 sequences, 46% appearing once. Trimming shortened V by 6 bases and J by 8 bases, and 19 bases separated the two germline ends. The CDR3 is 14 residues long. Germline CDR1 is MGHDK and CDR2 is SYGVNS. This sample was included in a study of T cells in Graves' hyperthyroidism and ophthalmopathy.

The clonotype originates from a woman in her late teens or twenties with Graves' hyperthyroidism. The sequencing input was peripheral blood or thyroid tissue (not recorded which). V and J are TRBV25-1 and TRBJ1-2; possible D gene TRBD1, 5 bases. This CDR3 reads CASSAQGPRDGYTF. DNA of the CDR3: TGTGCCAGCAGCGCCCAGGGCCCTCGGGACGGCTACACCTTC.